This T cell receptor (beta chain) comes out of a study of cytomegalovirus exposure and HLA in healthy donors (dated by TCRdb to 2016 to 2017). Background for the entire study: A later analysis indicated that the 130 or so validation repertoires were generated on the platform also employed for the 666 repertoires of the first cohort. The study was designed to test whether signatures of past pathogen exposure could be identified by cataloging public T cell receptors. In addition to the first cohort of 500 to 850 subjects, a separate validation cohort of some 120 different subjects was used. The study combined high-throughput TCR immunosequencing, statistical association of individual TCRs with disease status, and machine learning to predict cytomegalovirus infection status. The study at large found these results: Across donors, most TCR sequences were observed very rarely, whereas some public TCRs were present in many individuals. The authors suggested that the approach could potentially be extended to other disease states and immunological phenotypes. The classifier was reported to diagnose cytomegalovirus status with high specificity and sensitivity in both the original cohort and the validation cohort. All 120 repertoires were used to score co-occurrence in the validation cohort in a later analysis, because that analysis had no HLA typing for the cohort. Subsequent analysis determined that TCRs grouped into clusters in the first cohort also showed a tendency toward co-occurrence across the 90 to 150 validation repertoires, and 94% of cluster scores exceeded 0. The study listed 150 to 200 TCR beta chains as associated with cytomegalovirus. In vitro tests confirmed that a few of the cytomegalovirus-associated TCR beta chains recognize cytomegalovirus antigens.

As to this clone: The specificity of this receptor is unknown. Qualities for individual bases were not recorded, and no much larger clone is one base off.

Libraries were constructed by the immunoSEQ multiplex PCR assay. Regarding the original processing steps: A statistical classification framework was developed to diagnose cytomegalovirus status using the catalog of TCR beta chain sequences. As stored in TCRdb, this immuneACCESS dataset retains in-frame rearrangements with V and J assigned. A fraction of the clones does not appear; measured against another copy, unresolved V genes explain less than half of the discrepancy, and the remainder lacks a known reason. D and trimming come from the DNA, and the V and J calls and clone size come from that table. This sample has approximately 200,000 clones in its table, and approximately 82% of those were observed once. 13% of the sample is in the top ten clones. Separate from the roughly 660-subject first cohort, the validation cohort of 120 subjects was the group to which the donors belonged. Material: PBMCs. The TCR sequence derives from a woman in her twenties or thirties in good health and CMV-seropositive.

The sequence in DNA is TGTGCCAGCAGTGTAGCGGGAGGGGGCTACAATGAGCAGTTCTTC. Its product reads: CASSVAGGGYNEQFF. The rearranged segments are TRBV2 and TRBJ2-1; TRBD2 agrees with 11 junctional bases. Counted from cysteine to phenylalanine, this CDR3 has 15 amino acids. The DNA shown is the 45-base CDR3, in frame from base 1. Reading the germline V gene gives CDR1 SNHLY and CDR2 FYNNEI. Trimming accounts for 4 bases at V and 3 bases at J, while the number of junction bases matched to no gene is 2.